This is a list of T cell receptor beta chains from one sample in a study of CD8 T cells in ankylosing spondylitis. From the 5' RACE reads, TCRdb called clonotypes with MiXCR, one entry per CDR3 protein. The table records over 450,000 distinct CDR3 sequences, roughly an eighth of them present only once. The sequencing input was blood, either unsorted or a sorted T cell fraction (not recorded which). The receptor source for this set is a male donor with ankylosing spondylitis. The CDR3 runs from the conserved cysteine through the conserved F or W. Fields, in order: D gene, J gene, V gene, CDR3 protein. A D gene is named only where the DNA matches it firmly.

d_call: .
j_call: TRBJ2-2
v_call: TRBV3-1
cdr3_aa: CASSHAGITNTGELFF

d_call: .
j_call: TRBJ2-5
v_call: TRBV7-2
cdr3_aa: CASSRRVQETQYF

d_call: .
j_call: TRBJ2-5
v_call: TRBV7-8
cdr3_aa: CASSLSTRETQYF

d_call: .
j_call: TRBJ2-1
v_call: TRBV2
cdr3_aa: CASSGGWREGSDNEQFF

d_call: .
j_call: TRBJ1-5
v_call: TRBV7-2
cdr3_aa: CASSLEGDSVGQPQHF

d_call: TRBD1
j_call: TRBJ1-1
v_call: TRBV18
cdr3_aa: CASSPNSGTGMNTEAFF

d_call: TRBD2
j_call: TRBJ2-5
v_call: TRBV7-8
cdr3_aa: CASSYLIPTREGETQYF

d_call: .
j_call: TRBJ1-4
v_call: TRBV7-2
cdr3_aa: CASSRRTDRYNEKLFF

d_call: .
j_call: TRBJ1-1
v_call: TRBV5-1
cdr3_aa: CASTGGPGTEAFF

d_call: TRBD2
j_call: TRBJ2-2
v_call: TRBV6-4
cdr3_aa: CASSPGLVGTGELFF

d_call: .
j_call: TRBJ1-1
v_call: TRBV5-1
cdr3_aa: CASSWTSNTEAFF

d_call: .
j_call: TRBJ2-7
v_call: TRBV20-1
cdr3_aa: CSARGEAGWDEQYF

d_call: TRBD1
j_call: TRBJ2-7
v_call: TRBV10-2
cdr3_aa: CASESGTADSYEQYF

d_call: TRBD1
j_call: TRBJ1-5
v_call: TRBV20-1
cdr3_aa: CSARRDRFPGGNQPQHF

d_call: .
j_call: TRBJ1-2
v_call: TRBV6-2/TRBV6-3
cdr3_aa: CASTPKGAGGYTF

d_call: TRBD1
j_call: TRBJ2-1
v_call: TRBV12-3/TRBV12-4
cdr3_aa: CASSFSTGYIEQFF

d_call: .
j_call: TRBJ1-2
v_call: TRBV15
cdr3_aa: CATSRDGESLSLNYGYTF

d_call: .
j_call: TRBJ2-4
v_call: TRBV5-1
cdr3_aa: CASSLGGDLNIQYF

d_call: TRBD2
j_call: TRBJ2-3
v_call: TRBV7-6
cdr3_aa: CASSLRTSGSIDTQYF

d_call: TRBD2
j_call: TRBJ2-3
v_call: TRBV29-1
cdr3_aa: CSVSSGTPDTQYF

d_call: TRBD1
j_call: TRBJ1-1
v_call: TRBV12-3/TRBV12-4
cdr3_aa: CASSDRGMGRAFF

d_call: .
j_call: TRBJ1-6
v_call: TRBV10-3
cdr3_aa: CAISESIWASSYNSPLHF

d_call: .
j_call: TRBJ2-2
v_call: TRBV29-1
cdr3_aa: CSVGRDGGELFF

d_call: TRBD2
j_call: TRBJ2-5
v_call: TRBV3-1
cdr3_aa: CASSLRTSGKWETQYF

d_call: TRBD1
j_call: TRBJ2-3
v_call: TRBV5-6
cdr3_aa: CASSSLQGTFLWGQYF

d_call: TRBD2
j_call: TRBJ2-1
v_call: TRBV6-1
cdr3_aa: CASSGGLAGKNEQFF

d_call: .
j_call: TRBJ1-3
v_call: TRBV20-1
cdr3_aa: CSASREVWSGNTIYF

d_call: .
j_call: TRBJ2-2
v_call: TRBV24-1
cdr3_aa: CATSDYGDGAFTGELFF

d_call: .
j_call: TRBJ2-5
v_call: TRBV7-9
cdr3_aa: CASSPAPGETQYF

d_call: TRBD2
j_call: TRBJ2-1
v_call: TRBV4-1
cdr3_aa: CASSQDPALAARSYNEQFF

d_call: TRBD2
j_call: TRBJ2-7
v_call: TRBV30
cdr3_aa: CAWSVRAGGPDYEQYF

d_call: TRBD2
j_call: TRBJ2-2
v_call: TRBV7-2
cdr3_aa: CASSPRSGRGGPGELFF

d_call: .
j_call: TRBJ1-1
v_call: TRBV12-5
cdr3_aa: CASALRGNTEAFF

d_call: .
j_call: TRBJ2-1
v_call: TRBV7-9
cdr3_aa: CASSPNRAHEQFF

d_call: .
j_call: TRBJ2-2
v_call: TRBV3-1
cdr3_aa: CASSQTEAGELFF

d_call: TRBD1
j_call: TRBJ2-5
v_call: TRBV29-1
cdr3_aa: CSVDSGQAQETQYF

d_call: TRBD2
j_call: TRBJ2-2
v_call: TRBV7-8
cdr3_aa: CASSRTSGGNTGELFF

d_call: .
j_call: TRBJ2-2
v_call: TRBV5-6
cdr3_aa: CASSPDGAGRELFF

d_call: TRBD2
j_call: TRBJ2-4
v_call: TRBV5-1
cdr3_aa: CASSLSSTGGSHIQYF

d_call: TRBD2
j_call: TRBJ2-5
v_call: TRBV10-3
cdr3_aa: CAISGLAGKETQYF

d_call: .
j_call: TRBJ2-2
v_call: TRBV20-1
cdr3_aa: CSANSGANTGELFF

d_call: .
j_call: TRBJ2-2
v_call: TRBV20-1
cdr3_aa: CSARDIRGARSTGELFF

d_call: TRBD1
j_call: TRBJ1-1
v_call: TRBV6-2/TRBV6-3
cdr3_aa: CASSHGTGGLNTEAFF